This T cell receptor (beta chain) was identified in a study of blood T cells in healthy people across ages. Findings and caveats of the study: Among T cells, TCR beta diversity per million cells dropped roughly linearly as age rose. A strong correlation was found between TCR beta diversity and the percentage of naive T cells.

Per the germline V gene, CDR1 is SGHRS and CDR2 is YFSETQ. The CDR3 sequence is 15 residues long. With 0 bases clipped from V and 11 bases from J, the junction kept 12 bases outside the gene matches. A sample-barcoded 5' primer and a J-beta primer mix were used in a second PCR of roughly 6 to 12 cycles. Template switching added a 12-random-nucleotide identifier to every cDNA molecule. TCRdb passed the 5' RACE reads through MiXCR, listing each CDR3 protein once. The sample has 650,000 to 1,000,000 distinct CDR3 sequences; 46% are singletons. Only a few counts were recorded for this clonotype. Its antigen is still unknown.

The chain employs TRBV5-1 and TRBJ2-5; the match to TRBD1 covers 8 bases. The receptor was isolated from a man older than 75 in good health. The specimen sequenced was blood. The CDR3 region has the DNA TGCGCCAGCAGCTTGGCCAGGGGGCGAGGGGTTGAGCAGTACTTC. Its protein product is CASSLARGRGVEQYF.